This T cell receptor (beta chain) was observed in a study of shared clonotypes between healthy human individuals. Study overall: Samples came from a couple of female and three male donors aged 18 to 49. Study findings and constraints: With a few donors compared, around 5% of naive CD4 clonotypes were shared. Larger richness was generally estimated for naive than memory subsets.

Profiling relied on immunoSEQ multiplex PCR, and the TCRdb table lists in-frame clones only, not all of them. The sample comprises over 1.5 million clones, approximately 98% of which are singletons, and about 0.42% rests with the top ten. Germline-derived CDR1 and CDR2 are SGHRS and YFSETQ. Trimming removed 3 bases from V and 7 bases from J, with 14 bases in between. This CDR3 comprises 14 residues. With respect to this clone: Its antigen is still unknown.

Material for sequencing was naive CD4+ T cells sorted from blood. Subset denoted: CD45RA+ positively selected. The clonotype was recovered from a man aged 25-45 years in good health. The chain recombines TRBV5-1 with TRBJ2-1; perhaps D is TRBD1 or TRBD2 (5 bases each). The CDR3 region has the DNA TGCGCCAGCAGCTGGGGGATGGTGGGGAATGAGCAGTTCTTC. It encodes CASSWGMVGNEQFF.